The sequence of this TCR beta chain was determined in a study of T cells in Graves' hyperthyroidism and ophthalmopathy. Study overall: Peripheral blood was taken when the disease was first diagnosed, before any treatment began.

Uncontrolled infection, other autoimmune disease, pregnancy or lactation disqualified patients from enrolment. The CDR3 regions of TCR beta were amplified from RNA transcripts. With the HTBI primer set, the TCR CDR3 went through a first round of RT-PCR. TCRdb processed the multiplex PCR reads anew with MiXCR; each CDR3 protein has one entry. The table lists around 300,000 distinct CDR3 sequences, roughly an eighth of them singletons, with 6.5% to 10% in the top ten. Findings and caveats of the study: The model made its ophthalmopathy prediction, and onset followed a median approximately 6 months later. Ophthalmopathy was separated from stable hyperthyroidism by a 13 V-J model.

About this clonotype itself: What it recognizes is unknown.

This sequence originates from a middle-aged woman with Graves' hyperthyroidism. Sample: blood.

The CDR3, as DNA: TGTGCCAGCAGCTCCCGGTTGGGACAGGGGCTCTATGGCTACACCTTC. It translates to CASSSRLGQGLYGYTF. The chain uses TRBV5-4 and TRBJ1-2; 10 bases are a match to TRBD1. Germline V gene lookup returns CDR1 SGHNT and CDR2 YYREEE (reference sequence). The CDR3 consists of 16 residues. The ends lost 3 bases at V and 4 bases at J; junction bases unmatched: 9.